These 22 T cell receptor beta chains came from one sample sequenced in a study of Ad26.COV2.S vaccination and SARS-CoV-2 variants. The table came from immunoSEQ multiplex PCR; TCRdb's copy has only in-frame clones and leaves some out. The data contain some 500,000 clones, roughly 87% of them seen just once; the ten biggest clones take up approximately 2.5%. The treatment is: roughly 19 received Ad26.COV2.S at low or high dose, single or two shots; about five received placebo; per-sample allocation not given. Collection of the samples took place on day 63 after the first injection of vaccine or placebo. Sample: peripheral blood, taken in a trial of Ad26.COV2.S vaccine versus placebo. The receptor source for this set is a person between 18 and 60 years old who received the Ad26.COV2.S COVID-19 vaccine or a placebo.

The CDR3 DNA follows: TGTGCCAGCAGCCGGGGGTTGGCTAGCGGAGACAATGAGCAGTTCTTC. Translation gives CASSRGLASGDNEQFF. The chain joins TRBV11-3 to TRBJ2-1; the match to TRBD2 covers 7 bases. V dropped 5 bases and J dropped 5; count of bases not matched to a gene: 12. The CDR3 spans 16 residues. Germline lookup yields CDR1 SGHNT and CDR2 YENEEA.

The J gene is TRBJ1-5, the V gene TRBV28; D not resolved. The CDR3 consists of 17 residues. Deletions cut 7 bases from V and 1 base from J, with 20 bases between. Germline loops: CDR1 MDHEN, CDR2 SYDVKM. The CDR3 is CASISVYGKGSNQPQHF. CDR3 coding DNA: TGTGCCAGCATTTCAGTTTACGGCAAAGGGAGCAATCAGCCCCAGCATTTT.

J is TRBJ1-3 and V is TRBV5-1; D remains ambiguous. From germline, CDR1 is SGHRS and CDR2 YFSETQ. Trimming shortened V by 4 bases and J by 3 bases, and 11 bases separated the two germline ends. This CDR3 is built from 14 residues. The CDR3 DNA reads TGCGCCAGCAGCGCCATAGCTCTTGGAAACACCATATATTTT. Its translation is CASSAIALGNTIYF.

CDR3 residues: CASRRDRGNTEAFF. In DNA, the CDR3 is TGTGCCAGCAGACGCGACAGGGGGAACACTGAAGCTTTCTTT. The chain has TRBV5-5 and TRBJ1-1; 8 bases line up with TRBD1. The CDR3 sequence is 14 residues long. V was pared by 5 bases and J by 1 base, with 4 bases of the junction left unmatched. Germline CDR1 SGHKS, CDR2 YYEKEE (reference sequence).

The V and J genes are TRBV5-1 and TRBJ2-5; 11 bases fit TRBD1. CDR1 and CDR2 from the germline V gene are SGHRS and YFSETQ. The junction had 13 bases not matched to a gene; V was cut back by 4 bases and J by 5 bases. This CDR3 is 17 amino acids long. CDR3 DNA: TGCGCCAGCAGCATCGCCGGGACAGGGGGAGGAGGTGAGACCCAGTACTTC. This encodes CASSIAGTGGGGETQYF.

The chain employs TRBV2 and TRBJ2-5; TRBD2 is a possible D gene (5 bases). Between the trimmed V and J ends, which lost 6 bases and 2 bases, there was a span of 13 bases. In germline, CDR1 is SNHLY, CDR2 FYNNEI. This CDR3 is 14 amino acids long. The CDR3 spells CASRRVLTQETQYF. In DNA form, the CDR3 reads TGTGCCAGCAGGAGGGTCTTAACACAAGAGACCCAGTACTTC.

The CDR3 reads CASSVTGKSRGYTF. In DNA, the CDR3 is TGTGCCAGCAGCGTAACAGGGAAATCTCGAGGCTACACCTTC. The chain carries TRBV6-6 and TRBJ1-2; possible D gene TRBD1, 6 bases. Germline lookup yields CDR1 MNHNY and CDR2 SVGAGI (reference sequence). The V end lost 6 bases, the J end lost 8 bases, and 19 bases lay between the germline ends. The CDR3 runs 14 residues.

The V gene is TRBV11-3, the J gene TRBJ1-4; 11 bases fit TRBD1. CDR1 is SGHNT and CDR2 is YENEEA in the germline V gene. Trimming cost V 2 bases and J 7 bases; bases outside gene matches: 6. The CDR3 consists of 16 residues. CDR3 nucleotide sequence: TGTGCCAGCAGCTTATCCCCGGGACAGGGGGGTGAAAAACTGTTTTTT. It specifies CASSLSPGQGGEKLFF. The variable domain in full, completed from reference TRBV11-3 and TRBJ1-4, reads EAGVVQSPRYKIIEKKQPVAFWCNPISGHNTLYWYLQNLGQGPELLIRYENEEAVDDSQLPKDRFSAERLKGVDSTLKIQPAELGDSAVYLCASSLSPGQGGEKLFFGSGTQLSVL.

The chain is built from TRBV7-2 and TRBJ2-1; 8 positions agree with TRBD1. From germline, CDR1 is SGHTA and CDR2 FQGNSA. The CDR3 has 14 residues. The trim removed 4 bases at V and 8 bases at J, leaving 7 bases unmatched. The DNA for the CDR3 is TGTGCCAGCAGCTCCTGGACAGGGACGGATGAGCAGTTCTTC. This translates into CASSSWTGTDEQFF.

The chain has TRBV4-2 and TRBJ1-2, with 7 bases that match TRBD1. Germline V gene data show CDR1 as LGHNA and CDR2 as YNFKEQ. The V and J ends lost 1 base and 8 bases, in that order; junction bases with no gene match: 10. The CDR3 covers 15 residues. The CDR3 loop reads CASSQVGWQGEGYTF. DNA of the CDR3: TGTGCCAGCAGCCAAGTCGGTTGGCAGGGGGAGGGCTACACCTTC.

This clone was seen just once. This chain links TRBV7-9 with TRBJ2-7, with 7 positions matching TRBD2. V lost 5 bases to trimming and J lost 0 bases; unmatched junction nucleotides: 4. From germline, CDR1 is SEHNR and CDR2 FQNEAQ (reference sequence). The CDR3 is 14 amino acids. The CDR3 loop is CASSTGGISYEQYF. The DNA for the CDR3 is TGTGCCAGCAGCACCGGGGGGATCTCCTACGAGCAGTACTTC.

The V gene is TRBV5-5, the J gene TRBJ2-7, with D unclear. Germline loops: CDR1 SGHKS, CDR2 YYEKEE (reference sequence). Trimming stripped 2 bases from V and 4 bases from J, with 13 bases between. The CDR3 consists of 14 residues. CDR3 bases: TGTGCCAGCAGCTTATCGGTTGGGTATTACGAGCAGTACGTC. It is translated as CASSLSVGYYEQYV.

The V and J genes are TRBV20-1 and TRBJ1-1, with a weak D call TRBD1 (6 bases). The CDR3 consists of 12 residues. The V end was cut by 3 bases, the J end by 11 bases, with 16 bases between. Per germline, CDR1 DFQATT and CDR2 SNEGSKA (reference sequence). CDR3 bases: TGCAGTGCTAGTCTAGGGGGGCGCGAGGCTTTCTTT. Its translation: CSASLGGREAFF.

The CDR3 sequence: CASSRDGGSLFF. Here the CDR3 DNA reads TGTGCCAGCAGCCGAGATGGGGGGTCTCTGTTTTTT. This chain joins TRBV7-2 and TRBJ1-4; a possible D gene is TRBD1 (5 bases). Germline CDR1 SGHTA, CDR2 FQGNSA. The V end was cut by 5 bases, the J end by 14 bases, with 15 bases between. The CDR3 is made up of 12 amino acids.

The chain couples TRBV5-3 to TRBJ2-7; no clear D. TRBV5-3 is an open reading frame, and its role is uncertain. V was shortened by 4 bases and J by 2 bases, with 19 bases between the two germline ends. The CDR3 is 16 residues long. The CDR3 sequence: CARSLTNFCWAYEQYV. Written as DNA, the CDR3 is TGTGCCAGAAGCCTCACAAATTTCTGCTGGGCCTACGAGCAGTACGTC.

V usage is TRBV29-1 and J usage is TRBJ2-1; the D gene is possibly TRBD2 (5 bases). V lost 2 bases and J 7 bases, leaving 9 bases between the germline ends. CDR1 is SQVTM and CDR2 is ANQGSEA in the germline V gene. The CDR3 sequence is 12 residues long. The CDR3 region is CSVESGNNEQFF. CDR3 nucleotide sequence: TGCAGCGTTGAATCCGGGAATAATGAGCAGTTCTTC.

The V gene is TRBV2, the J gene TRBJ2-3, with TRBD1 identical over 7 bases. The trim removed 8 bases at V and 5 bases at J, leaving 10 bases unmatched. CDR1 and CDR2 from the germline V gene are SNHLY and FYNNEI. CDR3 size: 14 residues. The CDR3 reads CASQDRAGEDTQYF. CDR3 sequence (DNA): TGTGCCAGCCAAGACAGGGCAGGGGAAGATACGCAGTATTTT. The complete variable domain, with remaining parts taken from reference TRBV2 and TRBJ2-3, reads EPEVTQTPSHQVTQMGQEVILRCVPISNHLYFYWYRQILGQKVEFLVSFYNNEISEKSEIFDDQFSVERPDGSNFTLKIRSTKLEDSAMYFCASQDRAGEDTQYFGPGTRLTVL.

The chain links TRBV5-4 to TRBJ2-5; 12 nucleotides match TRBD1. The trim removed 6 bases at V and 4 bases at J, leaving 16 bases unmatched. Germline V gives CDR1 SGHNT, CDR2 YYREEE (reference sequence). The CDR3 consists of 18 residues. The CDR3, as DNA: TGTGCCAGCACCTCCTGGGGACAGGGGGCGGCGGGGAGAGAGACCCAGTACTTC. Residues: CASTSWGQGAAGRETQYF.

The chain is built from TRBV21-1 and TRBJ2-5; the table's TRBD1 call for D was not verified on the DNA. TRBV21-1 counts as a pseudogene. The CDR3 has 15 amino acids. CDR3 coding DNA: TGTGCCAGCAGCAAAGAGGGGACAGGAATGGAGACCCAGTACTTC. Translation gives CASSKEGTGMETQYF.

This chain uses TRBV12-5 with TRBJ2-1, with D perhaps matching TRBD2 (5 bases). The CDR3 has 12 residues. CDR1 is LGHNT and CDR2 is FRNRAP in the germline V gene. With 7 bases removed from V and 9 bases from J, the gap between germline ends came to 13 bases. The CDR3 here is CASAAASLEQFF. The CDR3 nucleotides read TGTGCTAGTGCAGCGGCTTCGCTTGAGCAGTTCTTC.

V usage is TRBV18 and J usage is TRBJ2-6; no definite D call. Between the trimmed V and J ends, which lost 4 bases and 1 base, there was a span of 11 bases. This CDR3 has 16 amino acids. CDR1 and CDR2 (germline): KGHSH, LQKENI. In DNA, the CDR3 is TGTGCCAGCTCACAGTCGACGGATTCTGGGGCCAACGTCCTGACTTTC. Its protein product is CASSQSTDSGANVLTF. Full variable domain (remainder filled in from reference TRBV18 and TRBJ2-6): NAGVMQNPRHLVRRRGQEARLRCSPMKGHSHVYWYRQLPEEGLKFMVYLQKENIIDESGMPKERFSAEFPKEGPSILRIQQVVRGDSAAYFCASSQSTDSGANVLTFGAGSRLTVL.

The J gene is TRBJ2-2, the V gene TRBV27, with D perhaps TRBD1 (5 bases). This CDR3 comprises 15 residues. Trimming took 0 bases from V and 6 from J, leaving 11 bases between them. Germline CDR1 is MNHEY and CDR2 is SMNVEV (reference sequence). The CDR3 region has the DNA TGTGCCAGCAGTTTATCTGGGATAGGGGCCGGGGAGCTGTTTTTT. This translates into CASSLSGIGAGELFF.